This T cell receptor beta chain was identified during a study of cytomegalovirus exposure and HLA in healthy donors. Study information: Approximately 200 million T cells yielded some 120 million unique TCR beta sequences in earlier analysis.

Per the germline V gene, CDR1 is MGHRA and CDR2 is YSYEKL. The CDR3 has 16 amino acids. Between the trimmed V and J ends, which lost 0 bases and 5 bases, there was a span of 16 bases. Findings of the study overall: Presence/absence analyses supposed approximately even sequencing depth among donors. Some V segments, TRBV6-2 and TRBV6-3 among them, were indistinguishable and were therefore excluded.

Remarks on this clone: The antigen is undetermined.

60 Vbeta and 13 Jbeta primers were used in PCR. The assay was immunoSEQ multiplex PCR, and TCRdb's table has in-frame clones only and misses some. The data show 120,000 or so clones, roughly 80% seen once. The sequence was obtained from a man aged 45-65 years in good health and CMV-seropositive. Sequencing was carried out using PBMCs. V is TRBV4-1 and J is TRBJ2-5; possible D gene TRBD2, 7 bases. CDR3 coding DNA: TGCGCCAGCAGCCAAGAGCGGGGAGGGGGAGACGAGACCCAGTACTTC. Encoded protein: CASSQERGGGDETQYF.